These T cell receptor beta chains were read from a single sample in a study of T-cell reconstitution after alpha-beta-depleted transplantation in children. TCRdb used MiXCR to reprocess the PCR reads, holding one entry per CDR3 protein. Of 250,000 to 300,000 distinct CDR3 sequences in the sample, 11% were seen once. Sample: peripheral blood, taken 180 days after TCRalphabeta/CD19-depleted stem cell transplant. The receptor set was obtained from a male patient between 2 and 10 years old who had a stem cell transplant for chronic granulomatous disease, so the T cells may come from the graft donor. CDR3s include the opening cysteine and the closing phenylalanine or tryptophan.

J,V,CDR3
TRBJ2-3,TRBV19,CASLSPGQTDTQYF
TRBJ2-7,TRBV18,CASSPKTGPAYEQYF
TRBJ2-5,TRBV7-6,CASSLVGRETQYF
TRBJ1-2,TRBV12-3/TRBV12-4,CASSLSGGYGYTF
TRBJ1-5,TRBV27,CASSPRPIWGNQPQHF
TRBJ2-1,TRBV20-1,CSATSAGLPYNEQFF
TRBJ2-1,TRBV5-1,CASSFKLAGGSATYNEQFF
TRBJ2-1,TRBV29-1,CSVEDLRRGLAGDNEQFF
TRBJ2-1,TRBV5-3,CASGPGLAGSYNEQFF
TRBJ2-2,TRBV12-3/TRBV12-4,CASSSGNTGEPFF
TRBJ2-4,TRBV11-2,CASSLSFGLAGDAKNIQYF
TRBJ2-3,TRBV7-2,CASSRDSLTDTQYF
TRBJ2-4,TRBV15,CATSREGGVKNIQYF
TRBJ2-3,TRBV5-6,CASILSGSPRDTQYF
TRBJ2-1,TRBV4-1,CASSQVGGGGSYNEQFF
TRBJ2-2,TRBV6-1,CASSSLDITGELFF
TRBJ1-5,TRBV27,CASSLFRFHQPQHF
TRBJ2-3,TRBV7-6,CASSAAPGGAPDTQYF
TRBJ2-5,TRBV6-5,CASRGPGTGGTETQYF
TRBJ2-1,TRBV7-9,CASSLGFDYNEQFF
TRBJ2-1,TRBV20-1,CSVLASRNEQFF
TRBJ2-7,TRBV27,CASRQRTGLSYEQYF
TRBJ1-1,TRBV27,CTSSNRVTTEAFF
TRBJ2-7,TRBV12-3/TRBV12-4,CASRGTGEGYEQYF